These 28 T cell receptor beta chains were sequenced from one sample in a study of somatic mutations in cytotoxic T cells in rheumatoid arthritis. Assay used: immunoSEQ multiplex PCR; TCRdb lists only in-frame clones, some missing. Of 5,000 to 6,000 clones in the sample, approximately 82% were seen once. The specimen was CD8+ T cells sorted from blood. These receptors were collected from an adult with rheumatoid arthritis.

This chain links TRBV2 with TRBJ2-7; D is perhaps TRBD1 or TRBD2 (5 bases each). The V gene lost 6 bases and the J gene lost 3 bases, with 15 bases spanning the gap. The CDR3 is 14 residues long. The germline CDR1 and CDR2 sequences are SNHLY and FYNNEI. The CDR3 region has the DNA TGTGCCAGCAGAGGGTCGGGGCCGAACTACGAGCAGTACTTC. Amino acid sequence: CASRGSGPNYEQYF.

The CDR3 DNA reads as TGTGCCACTACCGGGACAGTCAACACTGAAGCTTTCTTT. Encoded protein: CATTGTVNTEAFF. The chain is built from TRBV6-6 and TRBJ1-1; the match to TRBD1 covers 7 bases. The CDR3 contains 13 residues. Germline V gene data show CDR1 as MNHNY and CDR2 as SVGAGI (reference sequence). Unmatched junction bases numbered 7, after V lost 10 bases and J lost 2 bases.

The V gene is TRBV9, the J gene TRBJ1-1; D is uncertain. Germline CDR1 is SGDLS and CDR2 is YYNGEE. The CDR3 runs 13 residues. Trimming cost V 0 bases and J 0 bases, with 3 bases left between them. The CDR3 reads CASSVAVNTEAFF. The DNA of the CDR3 is TGTGCCAGCAGCGTAGCGGTGAACACTGAAGCTTTCTTT.

The chain combines TRBV19 with TRBJ2-7; D is undetermined. The CDR3 extends over 17 amino acids. Germline CDR1 LNHDA, CDR2 SQIVND (reference sequence). Trimming took 3 bases from V and 0 from J, leaving 18 bases between them. The CDR3 here is CASSMFGGVKGSYEQYF. DNA for the CDR3: TGTGCCAGTAGTATGTTTGGTGGGGTTAAGGGCTCCTACGAGCAGTACTTC.

V gene TRBV6-1 combines with J gene TRBJ2-7; D may be TRBD1 (5 bases). The CDR3 contains 13 residues. Germline V gene data show CDR1 as MNHNS and CDR2 as SASEGT. V was pared by 7 bases and J by 5 bases, with 15 bases between. CDR3 nucleotides: TGTGCCAGCATTGGTACAGGTTTGAACGAGCAGTACTTC. Its translation: CASIGTGLNEQYF.

The V and J genes are TRBV11-2 and TRBJ2-1; 9 positions match TRBD2. Looked up from germline, CDR1 is SGHAT and CDR2 is FQNNGV. V was clipped by 1 base and J by 7 bases; unmatched bases: 8. The CDR3 is 16 residues long. This chain's CDR3 is CASSLAVAGVRNEQFF. The DNA for the CDR3 is TGTGCCAGCAGCTTAGCCGTAGCGGGGGTCCGGAATGAGCAGTTCTTC. Using reference TRBV11-2 and TRBJ2-1 for the parts outside the CDR3, the full variable domain is EAGVAQSPRYKIIEKRQSVAFWCNPISGHATLYWYQQILGQGPKLLIQFQNNGVVDDSQLPKDRFSAERLKGVDSTLKIQPAKLEDSAVYLCASSLAVAGVRNEQFFGPGTRLTVL.

This rearrangement joins TRBV11-2 to TRBJ2-5; 15 nucleotides agree with TRBD2. This CDR3 contains 15 residues. Germline CDR1 reads SGHAT; CDR2 reads FQNNGV. With 5 bases clipped from V and 5 bases from J, the junction kept 3 bases outside the gene matches. The CDR3 loop is CASSRGTSGGETQYF. CDR3 in DNA: TGTGCCAGCAGCCGCGGGACTAGCGGGGGGGAGACCCAGTACTTC.

The V call is TRBV18, the J call TRBJ1-5; D is ambiguous. The CDR3 loop spans 17 amino acids. Germline CDR1 and CDR2: KGHSH and LQKENI. Trimming left V 0 bases short and J 4 bases short, with 16 bases between. The CDR3 region is CASSPPGRGLGNQPQHF. In nucleotides, the CDR3 is TGTGCCAGCTCACCACCGGGGAGAGGGCTCGGGAATCAGCCCCAGCATTTT.

V gene TRBV5-6 combines with J gene TRBJ1-1; maybe TRBD1 (6 bases). This CDR3 spans 15 amino acids. V shed 5 bases and J shed 0 bases, with 14 bases lying between them. Germline loops: CDR1 SGHDT, CDR2 YYEEEE. The CDR3 reads CASRTWGAMNTEAFF. The CDR3 DNA reads TGTGCCAGCAGGACGTGGGGGGCCATGAACACTGAAGCTTTCTTT.

V usage is TRBV7-8 and J usage is TRBJ2-1; D gene uncertain. With 4 bases removed from V and 0 bases from J, the gap between germline ends came to 19 bases. Germline V gene sequence: CDR1 SGHVS, CDR2 FQNEAQ. The CDR3 extends over 18 amino acids. The CDR3 DNA reads as TGTGCCAGCAGCTCCTGGGCGTCACCTTCTAGCTCCTACAATGAGCAGTTCTTC. The encoded protein is CASSSWASPSSSYNEQFF.

V usage is TRBV12-5 and J usage is TRBJ1-1; D is unclear. CDR1 is LGHNT and CDR2 is FRNRAP in the germline V gene. Trimming removed 1 base at V and 7 bases at J, with 10 bases between. This CDR3 has 13 amino acids. The CDR3 DNA follows: TGTGCTAGTGGTTTGGGGGCGCAGAGTGAAGCTTTCTTT. Translation gives CASGLGAQSEAFF.

The chain joins TRBV19 to TRBJ2-2; 12 bases agree with TRBD1. This CDR3 contains 15 residues. Germline CDR1 reads LNHDA; CDR2 reads SQIVND (reference sequence). The ends lost 4 bases at V and 7 bases at J; junction bases unmatched: 4. The CDR3: CASSRDRGRSGELFF. CDR3 bases: TGTGCCAGTAGTAGGGACAGGGGGCGTAGCGGGGAGCTGTTTTTT.

V and J are TRBV6-5 and TRBJ1-1; the D gene is possibly TRBD1 (5 bases). V was clipped by 3 bases and J by 5 bases, with 10 bases between them. The germline V gene encodes CDR1 MNHEY and CDR2 SVGAGI. The CDR3 is made up of 13 amino acids. CDR3 loop: CASSYGGWTEAFF. The CDR3 coding sequence is TGTGCCAGCAGTTATGGGGGGTGGACTGAAGCTTTCTTT.

The genes are TRBV27 and TRBJ1-2; 10 bases map to TRBD1. Germline loops: CDR1 MNHEY, CDR2 SMNVEV (reference sequence). Unmatched junction bases numbered 0, after V lost 3 bases and J lost 2 bases. The CDR3 length is 14 residues. CDR3 residues: CASSLTGGNYGYTF. CDR3 sequence (DNA): TGTGCCAGCAGTTTGACAGGGGGCAACTATGGCTACACCTTC.

The chain uses TRBV28 and TRBJ2-3; a weak D match, TRBD1 (8 bases). The germline V gene has CDR1 MDHEN and CDR2 SYDVKM. The length of the CDR3 is 21 residues. The V and J ends lost 4 bases and 4 bases respectively, with 33 bases between them. This chain's CDR3 is CASSSDRVGILAGVSSDTQYF. The CDR3, as DNA: TGTGCCAGCAGTTCGGACAGGGTGGGGATTCTGGCGGGGGTTAGTTCAGATACGCAGTATTTT.

This sequence joins TRBV7-6 and TRBJ2-5; weak D call: TRBD1 (5 bases). The CDR3 consists of 16 residues. Between the trimmed V and J ends, which lost 4 bases and 5 bases, there was a span of 20 bases. CDR1 SGHVS and CDR2 FNYEAQ come from the germline V gene. This CDR3 reads CASSSLRQGIWETQYF. Here the CDR3 DNA reads TGTGCCAGCAGCTCTCTCCGGCAGGGCATCTGGGAGACCCAGTACTTC.

The sample holds a few counts of this clone. The chain combines TRBV11-3 with TRBJ1-6; D is uncertain. Germline values: CDR1 SGHNT, CDR2 YENEEA. Trimming pared 4 bases from V and 0 bases from J, leaving 10 bases between. This CDR3 is built from 16 residues. In nucleotides, the CDR3 is TGTGCCAGCAGCTCCAACACGAGCTCCTATAATTCACCCCTCCACTTT. Translation: CASSSNTSSYNSPLHF.

The rearrangement uses TRBV27 and TRBJ1-1; D uncertain. Germline CDR1 and CDR2: MNHEY and SMNVEV (reference sequence). The V end was cut by 6 bases, the J end by 0 bases, with 11 bases between. The CDR3 contains 14 residues. The CDR3 DNA reads TGTGCCAGCAGCTCATCAATCATGAACACTGAAGCTTTCTTT. It is translated as CASSSSIMNTEAFF.

The chain uses TRBV13 and TRBJ1-2; no reliable D call. In germline, CDR1 is PRHDT, CDR2 FYEKMQ (reference sequence). Trimming removed 1 base at V and 10 bases at J, with 13 bases between. This CDR3 is built from 13 residues. CDR3 sequence reads: CASSLAGPNNYTF. The CDR3 DNA is TGTGCCAGCAGCTTAGCCGGGCCAAATAACTACACCTTC.

V is TRBV29-1 and J is TRBJ2-1; D possibly uses TRBD1 or TRBD2 (5 bases each). Germline lookup yields CDR1 SQVTM and CDR2 ANQGSEA. V lost 3 bases to trimming and J lost 4 bases, with 7 bases between them. This CDR3 is 12 amino acids long. The CDR3: CSVEGEYNEQFF. Here the CDR3 DNA reads TGCAGCGTTGAGGGGGAGTACAATGAGCAGTTCTTC.

This sequence joins TRBV19 and TRBJ1-1, with unresolved D. Germline V gene data show CDR1 as LNHDA and CDR2 as SQIVND (reference sequence). V lost 7 bases, J lost 5 bases, and 11 bases lay in between. The CDR3 covers 12 residues. CDR3 coding DNA: TGTGCCAGTAACCAGCTCGAGACTGAAGCTTTCTTT. This sequence encodes CASNQLETEAFF.

CDR3 protein: CASGQAVNYEQYF. CDR3 DNA sequence: TGCGCCAGCGGTCAAGCGGTGAACTACGAGCAGTACTTC. The V call is TRBV10-2, the J call TRBJ2-7, with D maybe TRBD2 (5 bases). There are 13 residues in the CDR3. Trimming shortened V by 8 bases and J by 3 bases, and 14 bases separated the two germline ends. Germline V gene lookup returns CDR1 WSHSY and CDR2 SAAADI.

The chain is built from TRBV10-3 and TRBJ2-7; D call uncertain. Trimming took off 4 bases at V and 6 bases at J, with 10 bases between the two ends. Germline lookup yields CDR1 ENHRY and CDR2 SYGVKD. This CDR3 is 12 amino acids long. This chain's CDR3 is CAISGDGAEQYF. CDR3 DNA sequence: TGTGCCATCAGTGGGGATGGCGCCGAGCAGTACTTC.

V and J are TRBV29-1 and TRBJ2-1; no clear D gene. The V end was cut by 5 bases, the J end by 8 bases, with 13 bases between. Germline CDR1 is SQVTM and CDR2 is ANQGSEA. This CDR3 has 12 amino acids. CDR3 in DNA: TGCAGCGTTCCTGGGTGGGCAGATGAGCAGTTCTTC. Residues: CSVPGWADEQFF.

The J gene is TRBJ2-1, the V gene TRBV28; D is unresolved. Germline assignment: CDR1 MDHEN and CDR2 SYDVKM. CDR3 length equals 14 residues. Deletions cut 7 bases from V and 7 bases from J, with 17 bases between. For the CDR3, the DNA is TGTGCCAGCACCGACCACGACCCCGGGAATGAGCAGTTCTTC. Translated: CASTDHDPGNEQFF.

The chain carries TRBV11-1 and TRBJ2-7; TRBD2 matches 13 bases. The CDR3 is 18 residues long. CDR1 is SGHAT, CDR2 FQDESV, per germline (reference sequence). The V segment lost 5 bases and the J segment 0 bases; nucleotides outside the gene matches: 10. The CDR3 here is CASSPGLAGAPSSYEQYF. The CDR3 bases are TGTGCCAGCAGCCCCGGACTAGCGGGGGCGCCAAGCTCCTACGAGCAGTACTTC.

This clone was found once. The rearrangement links TRBV13 to TRBJ2-5; possibly TRBD1 or TRBD2 for D (5 bases each). V was shortened by 4 bases and J by 5 bases, with 14 bases between the two germline ends. CDR1 and CDR2 (germline): PRHDT, FYEKMQ (reference sequence). The CDR3 is 14 residues long. CDR3 in amino acids: CASSSDRGGETQYF. The CDR3 DNA is TGTGCCAGCAGCTCCGATAGGGGCGGGGAGACCCAGTACTTC.

The V and J genes are TRBV5-1 and TRBJ1-5; the D gene is possibly TRBD1 (5 bases). With 0 bases removed from V and 3 bases from J, the gap between germline ends came to 13 bases. In germline, CDR1 is SGHRS, CDR2 YFSETQ. The CDR3 extends over 16 amino acids. CDR3 region: CASSLGSGLHNQPQHF. As DNA, the CDR3 is TGCGCCAGCAGCTTGGGATCGGGGCTCCACAATCAGCCCCAGCATTTT.